These 30 T cell receptor beta chains came from one sample sequenced in a study of blood T cell repertoires in COVID-19. Libraries were prepared by immunoSEQ multiplex PCR; TCRdb keeps only in-frame clonotypes and omits some of them. The table records more than 140,000 clones, about 91% of them present only once. The specimen was peripheral blood. All receptors come from a woman aged 55-70 years with acute or convalescent COVID-19.

This clone was observed once. The chain uses TRBV2 and TRBJ1-5, with 10 bases matching TRBD1. Germline assignment: CDR1 SNHLY and CDR2 FYNNEI. The CDR3 runs 16 residues. The ends lost 5 bases at V and 3 bases at J; junction bases unmatched: 7. The CDR3 is CASSSDRGSINQPQHF. The CDR3 DNA is TGTGCCAGCAGTTCGGACAGGGGGTCTATCAATCAGCCCCAGCATTTT.

This clone was detected once. J is TRBJ1-6 and V is TRBV6-5; the match to TRBD1 covers 9 bases. Germline V lookup: CDR1 MNHEY, CDR2 SVGAGI. The CDR3 covers 14 residues. J was trimmed by 9 bases and V by 4 bases; bases with no gene match: 4. The CDR3 protein is CASSLGQGFSPLHF. Here the CDR3 DNA reads TGTGCCAGCAGTTTAGGACAGGGGTTTTCACCCCTCCACTTT.

V gene TRBV4-2 combines with J gene TRBJ2-3, with D possibly matching TRBD2 (6 bases). Trimming removed 1 base at V and 6 bases at J, with 11 bases between. The CDR3 loop spans 14 amino acids. Germline V gene sequence: CDR1 LGHNA, CDR2 YNFKEQ. CDR3 DNA: TGTGCCAGCAGCCAAGCGTTACTAGCTGATACGCAGTATTTT. Translating it yields CASSQALLADTQYF.

V is TRBV28 and J is TRBJ2-1; 7 bases are shared with TRBD2. V gave up 7 bases and J gave up 1 base; unmatched junction bases: 28. Germline CDR1 MDHEN, CDR2 SYDVKM. The CDR3 is made up of 22 amino acids. The CDR3 protein is CASIPDAWGLGPSGESYNEQFF. CDR3 in DNA: TGTGCCAGCATTCCCGACGCCTGGGGCCTGGGCCCCAGCGGGGAGTCCTACAATGAGCAGTTCTTC.

This chain connects TRBV5-4 to TRBJ1-1, with D unresolved. V was cut by 3 bases and J by 2 bases, with 11 bases left in between. The CDR3 consists of 14 residues. Germline V gives CDR1 SGHNT, CDR2 YYREEE (reference sequence). The CDR3 here is CASSSPRGNTEAFF. CDR3 nucleotides: TGTGCCAGCAGCTCCCCCCGGGGTAACACTGAAGCTTTCTTT. Full variable domain (outside the CDR3, taken from reference TRBV5-4 and TRBJ1-1): ETGVTQSPTHLIKTRGQQVTLRCSSQSGHNTVSWYQQALGQGPQFIFQYYREEENGRGNFPPRFSGLQFPNYSSELNVNALELDDSALYLCASSSPRGNTEAFFGQGTRLTVV.

The gene calls are TRBV13 and TRBJ1-5, with a weak D call TRBD1 (6 bases). Germline CDR1 PRHDT, CDR2 FYEKMQ (reference sequence). Trimming left V 0 bases short and J 7 bases short, with 10 bases between. The CDR3 spans 14 residues. The CDR3 spells CASSLGQGMQPQHF. The DNA for the CDR3 is TGTGCCAGCAGCTTAGGGCAGGGGATGCAGCCCCAGCATTTT.

The rearrangement uses TRBV19 and TRBJ1-3, with D tentatively TRBD1 (6 bases). In germline, CDR1 is LNHDA, CDR2 SQIVND (reference sequence). The CDR3 runs 14 residues. Trimming stripped 7 bases from V and 0 bases from J, with 10 bases between. The CDR3 DNA sequence: TGTGCCAGTACCAGAGGGGGCTCTGGAAACACCATATATTTT. Translating it yields CASTRGGSGNTIYF.

The J gene is TRBJ2-1, the V gene TRBV28; 10 bases align to TRBD2. The CDR3 loop spans 16 amino acids. The J segment lost 7 bases and the V segment lost 1 base, leaving 7 bases of the junction unmatched. Germline-derived CDR1 and CDR2 are MDHEN and SYDVKM. CDR3 in DNA: TGTGCCAGCAGTTTATCCCTGGCTAGCGGGGGTAATGAGCAGTTCTTC. Translating gives CASSLSLASGGNEQFF.

V usage is TRBV18 and J usage is TRBJ2-7; no clear D. The CDR3 is 13 residues long. Germline V CDR1 and CDR2: KGHSH, LQKENI. V was shortened by 0 bases and J by 0 bases, with 3 bases between the two germline ends. Here the CDR3 DNA reads TGTGCCAGCTCACCACCGAGCTCCTACGAGCAGTACTTC. This translates into CASSPPSSYEQYF.

The genes are TRBV4-2 and TRBJ2-7; TRBD1 matches 10 bases. The CDR3 contains 14 residues. Looked up from germline, CDR1 is LGHNA and CDR2 is YNFKEQ. V was clipped by 4 bases and J by 5 bases; unmatched bases: 5. This chain's CDR3 is CASSRGQGGNEQYF. DNA of the CDR3: TGTGCCAGCAGCCGAGGACAGGGGGGCAACGAGCAGTACTTC.

The sample holds one count of this clone. V usage is TRBV5-1 and J usage is TRBJ2-3; TRBD2 matches 9 bases. After removal of 2 bases from V and 3 bases from J, the junction contained 4 bases not matched to a gene. Germline V lookup: CDR1 SGHRS, CDR2 YFSETQ. The CDR3 is made up of 15 amino acids. As DNA, the CDR3 is TGCGCCAGCAGCTTATTAGCGGGGGTGACAGATACGCAGTATTTT. Translated, it gives CASSLLAGVTDTQYF.

The genes are TRBV7-9 and TRBJ2-3; 8 nucleotides agree with TRBD1. Germline CDR1 and CDR2: SEHNR and FQNEAQ (reference sequence). The CDR3 loop spans 15 amino acids. J was trimmed by 3 bases and V by 3 bases; bases with no gene match: 5. CDR3 residues: CASSFRTGRTDTQYF. The CDR3 DNA is TGTGCCAGCAGCTTCCGGACAGGGAGAACAGATACGCAGTATTTT.

The chain is built from TRBV2 and TRBJ1-4; D remains unclear. Germline lookup yields CDR1 SNHLY and CDR2 FYNNEI. The CDR3 loop spans 14 amino acids. Deletions cut 6 bases from V and 0 bases from J, with 8 bases between. In nucleotides, the CDR3 is TGTGCCAGCAGGTTACAGACAACTAATGAAAAACTGTTTTTT. Translating it yields CASRLQTTNEKLFF.

V is TRBV30 and J is TRBJ1-5; D unclear. This CDR3 contains 12 residues. Between the trimmed V and J ends, which lost 7 bases and 3 bases, there was a span of 10 bases. Germline V CDR1 and CDR2: GTSNPN, SVGIG (reference sequence). CDR3 protein: CASGRDNQPQHF. In DNA, the CDR3 is TGTGCCTCCGGACGGGACAATCAGCCCCAGCATTTT. The full variable domain, completed using reference TRBV30 and TRBJ1-5, is SQTIHQWPATLVQPVGSPLSLECTVEGTSNPNLYWYRQAAGRGLQLLFYSVGIGQISSEVPQNLSASRPQDRQFILSSKKLLLSDSGFYLCASGRDNQPQHFGDGTRLSIL.

The rearrangement uses TRBV9 and TRBJ2-1; a weak D match, TRBD1 (7 bases). The CDR3 sequence is 15 residues long. Germline CDR1 is SGDLS and CDR2 is YYNGEE. V was cut by 0 bases and J by 4 bases, with 11 bases left in between. The CDR3 loop reads CASSVDQGGYNEQFF. The CDR3 region has the DNA TGTGCCAGCAGCGTAGACCAGGGGGGATACAATGAGCAGTTCTTC. The full variable domain, its missing parts supplied by reference TRBV9 and TRBJ2-1, is DSGVTQTPKHLITATGQRVTLRCSPRSGDLSVYWYQQSLDQGLQFLIQYYNGEERAKGNILERFSAQQFPDLHSELNLSSLELGDSALYFCASSVDQGGYNEQFFGPGTRLTVL.

The chain joins TRBV6-1 to TRBJ1-6; possible D gene TRBD1, 6 bases. The CDR3 extends over 16 amino acids. Germline CDR1 and CDR2: MNHNS and SASEGT. Trimming cost V 2 bases and J 7 bases, with 15 bases left between them. This CDR3 is CASSEFSRGTNSPLHF. Written as DNA, the CDR3 is TGTGCCAGCAGTGAATTTTCCAGGGGAACCAATTCACCCCTCCACTTT.

The chain couples TRBV7-8 to TRBJ1-1; no clear D. CDR1 is SGHVS, CDR2 FQNEAQ, per germline. This CDR3 has 13 residues. Trimming cost V 1 base and J 4 bases, with 7 bases left between them. The CDR3: CASSLGTVTEAFF. Here the CDR3 DNA reads TGTGCCAGCAGCTTAGGTACAGTCACTGAAGCTTTCTTT.

This clone was seen a handful of times. For the CDR3, the DNA is TGTGCCAGCAGCCTTCTATACTCTGGGGCCAACGTCCTGACTTTC. Translated: CASSLLYSGANVLTF. This chain joins TRBV9 and TRBJ2-6; D gene ambiguous. In germline, CDR1 is SGDLS, CDR2 YYNGEE. Trimming removed 4 bases at V and 0 bases at J, with 8 bases between. The CDR3 totals 15 residues.

The rearrangement uses TRBV30 and TRBJ1-5; D not certain. The CDR3 is 13 residues long. Trimming cost V 4 bases and J 0 bases, with 7 bases left between them. Germline V lookup: CDR1 GTSNPN, CDR2 SVGIG (reference sequence). The chain's CDR3 is CAWTTNSNQPQHF. The DNA of the CDR3 is TGTGCCTGGACCACAAATAGCAATCAGCCCCAGCATTTT.

A remark on this clone: This sample also contains other DNA sequences that code for the same CDR3. V is TRBV7-9 and J is TRBJ1-5; possible D gene TRBD1, 5 bases. Germline V lookup: CDR1 SEHNR, CDR2 FQNEAQ (reference sequence). The ends were cut back, 5 bases at V and 0 bases at J, with 8 bases in the middle. This CDR3 is built from 14 residues. In nucleotides, the CDR3 is TGTGCCAGCAGCCTAGACAGTAGCAATCAGCCCCAGCATTTT. Translation: CASSLDSSNQPQHF.

CDR3 DNA: TGTGCCAGCAGGTCACGGGGGACCCAGTACTTC. Amino acid sequence: CASRSRGTQYF. The genes are TRBV11-1 and TRBJ2-5; possibly TRBD2 for D (5 bases). Deletions cut 6 bases from V and 7 bases from J, with 9 bases between. CDR1 is SGHAT, CDR2 FQDESV, per germline (reference sequence). The CDR3 runs 11 residues. The variable domain in full, with the rest retrieved from reference TRBV11-1 and TRBJ2-5, is EAEVAQSPRYKITEKSQAVAFWCDPISGHATLYWYRQILGQGPELLVQFQDESVVDDSQLPKDRFSAERLKGVDSTLKIQPAELGDSAMYLCASRSRGTQYFGPGTRLLVL.

J is TRBJ1-1 and V is TRBV18, with 8 bases aligning to TRBD1. V gave up 3 bases and J gave up 6 bases; unmatched junction bases: 6. CDR3 size: 14 residues. Germline-derived CDR1 and CDR2 are KGHSH and LQKENI. The CDR3 region has the DNA TGTGCCAGCTCACCGAGGACAGGGTCCCCTGAAGCTTTCTTT. This sequence encodes CASSPRTGSPEAFF.

The rearrangement joins TRBV7-2 to TRBJ1-1; TRBD1 is a possible D gene (6 bases). Trimming removed 1 base at V and 9 bases at J, with 15 bases between. Germline CDR1 SGHTA, CDR2 FQGNSA. This CDR3 contains 14 residues. CDR3 in amino acids: CASSLDGQSRKAFF. The CDR3 DNA sequence: TGTGCCAGCAGCTTAGATGGACAGTCACGAAAAGCTTTCTTT.

The CDR3 DNA reads TGTGCCAGCAGTAGGGGGAACAGCGGAGGTTCACCCCTCCACTTT. It codes for CASSRGNSGGSPLHF. The gene calls are TRBV28 and TRBJ1-6; D perhaps matches TRBD1 (6 bases). This CDR3 region has 15 residues. The V end lost 5 bases, the J end lost 9 bases, and 17 bases lay between the germline ends. Germline V gene data show CDR1 as MDHEN and CDR2 as SYDVKM.

This chain uses TRBV7-2 with TRBJ1-1, with TRBD1 identical over 7 bases. This CDR3 has 14 residues. CDR1 SGHTA and CDR2 FQGNSA come from the germline V gene. Germline trimming cut 5 bases from V and 5 bases from J; bases unmatched to any gene: 8. The CDR3 DNA is TGTGCCAGCAGCCCCCAGGGGGGACAGACTGAAGCTTTCTTT. Translated: CASSPQGGQTEAFF.

This clone was picked up a small number of times. V is TRBV7-2 and J is TRBJ1-2, with D unclear. The V and J ends lost 0 bases and 4 bases respectively, with 6 bases between them. The length of the CDR3 is 13 residues. In germline, CDR1 is SGHTA, CDR2 FQGNSA. The CDR3 DNA follows: TGTGCCAGCAGCTTAGCGGGCACCTATGGCTACACCTTC. As protein: CASSLAGTYGYTF. Full variable domain (remainder filled in from reference TRBV7-2 and TRBJ1-2): GAGVSQSPSNKVTEKGKDVELRCDPISGHTALYWYRQSLGQGLEFLIYFQGNSAPDKSGLPSDRFSAERTGGSVSTLTIQRTQQEDSAVYLCASSLAGTYGYTFGSGTRLTVV.

The sample holds one count of this clone. The chain uses TRBV10-3 and TRBJ2-7; perhaps TRBD1 as D (5 bases). V lost 7 bases and J 2 bases, leaving 15 bases between the germline ends. The CDR3 length is 14 residues. Germline CDR1 reads ENHRY; CDR2 reads SYGVKD. The CDR3 reads CAINNGHAAYEQYF. DNA of the CDR3: TGTGCCATCAACAACGGACACGCGGCCTACGAGCAGTACTTC.

This sequence joins TRBV3-1 (or the pseudogene TRBV3-2) and TRBJ2-1, with TRBD2 as a possible D gene (5 bases). Trimming cost V 0 bases and J 0 bases, with 12 bases left between them. Per the germline V gene, CDR1 is LGHDT and CDR2 is YNNKEL (reference sequence). This CDR3 spans 17 amino acids. The CDR3 DNA sequence: TGTGCCAGCAGCCAAGAAGATAAGGAGGTCTCCTACAATGAGCAGTTCTTC. Its translation: CASSQEDKEVSYNEQFF.

This chain joins TRBV24-1 and TRBJ2-7; tentatively, D is TRBD1 (5 bases). V was trimmed by 0 bases and J by 5 bases, leaving 13 bases between them. Looked up from germline, CDR1 is KGHDR and CDR2 is SFDVKD. The CDR3 contains 15 residues. The CDR3 sequence: CATSDLGQGRDEQYF. CDR3 DNA: TGTGCCACCAGTGATTTGGGTCAGGGTCGGGACGAGCAGTACTTC.

The V gene is TRBV5-6, the J gene TRBJ2-1, with D possibly matching TRBD1 (6 bases). The CDR3 runs to 13 residues. The V end lost 2 bases, the J end lost 6 bases, and 9 bases lay between the germline ends. Germline assignment: CDR1 SGHDT and CDR2 YYEEEE. The CDR3 region is CASSFRGGNEQFF. For the CDR3, the DNA is TGTGCCAGCAGCTTCAGAGGGGGCAATGAGCAGTTCTTC.